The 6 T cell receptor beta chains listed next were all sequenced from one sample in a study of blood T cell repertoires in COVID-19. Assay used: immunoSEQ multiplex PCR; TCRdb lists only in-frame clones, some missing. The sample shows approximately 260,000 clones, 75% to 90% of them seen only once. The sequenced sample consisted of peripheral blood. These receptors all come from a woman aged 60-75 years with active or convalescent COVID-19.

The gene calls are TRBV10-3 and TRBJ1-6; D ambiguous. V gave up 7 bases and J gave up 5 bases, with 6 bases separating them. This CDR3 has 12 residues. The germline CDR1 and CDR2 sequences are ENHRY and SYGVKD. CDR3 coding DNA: TGTGCCATCAAAACGGATAATTCACCCCTCCACTTT. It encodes CAIKTDNSPLHF.

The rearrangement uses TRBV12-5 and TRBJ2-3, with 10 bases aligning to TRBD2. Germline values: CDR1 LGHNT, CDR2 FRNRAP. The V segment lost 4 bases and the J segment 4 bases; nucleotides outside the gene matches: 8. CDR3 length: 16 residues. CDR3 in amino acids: CASGSGAGGPPDTQYF. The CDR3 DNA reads TGTGCTAGTGGTTCCGGAGCGGGGGGGCCTCCAGATACGCAGTATTTT. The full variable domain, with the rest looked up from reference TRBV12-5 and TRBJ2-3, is DARVTQTPRHKVTEMGQEVTMRCQPILGHNTVFWYRQTMMQGLELLAYFRNRAPLDDSGMPKDRFSAEMPDATLATLKIQPSEPRDSAVYFCASGSGAGGPPDTQYFGPGTRLTVL.

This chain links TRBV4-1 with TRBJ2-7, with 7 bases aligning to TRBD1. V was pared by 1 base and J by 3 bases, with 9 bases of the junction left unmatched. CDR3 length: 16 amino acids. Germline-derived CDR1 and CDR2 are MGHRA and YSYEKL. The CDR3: CASSQGQGPPYYEQYF. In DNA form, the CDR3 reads TGCGCCAGCAGCCAAGGACAGGGACCTCCCTACTACGAGCAGTACTTC.

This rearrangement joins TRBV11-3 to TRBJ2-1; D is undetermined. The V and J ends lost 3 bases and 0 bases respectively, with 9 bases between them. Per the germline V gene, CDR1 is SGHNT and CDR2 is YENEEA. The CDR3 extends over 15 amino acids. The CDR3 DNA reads TGTGCCAGCAGCTTCGGCGGAGACTCCTACAATGAGCAGTTCTTC. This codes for CASSFGGDSYNEQFF.

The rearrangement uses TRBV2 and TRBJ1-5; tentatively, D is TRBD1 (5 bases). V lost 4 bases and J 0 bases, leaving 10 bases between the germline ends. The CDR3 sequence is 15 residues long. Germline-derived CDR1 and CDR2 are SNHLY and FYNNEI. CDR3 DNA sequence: TGTGCCAGCAGTGGACAGCCTGATAGCAATCAGCCCCAGCATTTT. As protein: CASSGQPDSNQPQHF.

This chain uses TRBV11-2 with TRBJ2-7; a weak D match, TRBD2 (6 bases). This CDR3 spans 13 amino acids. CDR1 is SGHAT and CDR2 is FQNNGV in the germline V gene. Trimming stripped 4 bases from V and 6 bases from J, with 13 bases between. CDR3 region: CASSSEEGREQYF. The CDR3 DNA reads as TGTGCCAGCAGCTCCGAGGAGGGACGCGAGCAGTACTTC.